These T cell receptor beta chains were read from a single sample in a study of T cell responses to AZD1222 COVID-19 vaccine. Profiling relied on immunoSEQ multiplex PCR, and the TCRdb table lists in-frame clones only, not all of them. The sample lists approximately 150,000 clones; around 90% were seen once. The sequencing used peripheral blood, collected on day 0 of AZD1222 vaccination. These receptors came from an adult in good health. CDR3s include the opening cysteine and the closing phenylalanine or tryptophan. A D gene is named only where the DNA matches it firmly. Part of the rows lack a size; the others show once, few, many or a class for expanded clones.

clone_size j_call v_call d_call cdr3_aa cdr3_nt
few TRBJ1-3 TRBV28 . CASMSPGNTIYF TGTGCCAGCATGTCTCCCGGAAACACCATATATTTT
. TRBJ1-1 TRBV7-9 . CASSSVTGGRQNTEAFF TGTGCCAGCAGCTCAGTAACGGGGGGACGACAGAACACTGAAGCTTTCTTT
few TRBJ1-5 TRBV28 . CASSLGGVQPQHF TGTGCCAGCAGCCTTGGGGGGGTCCAGCCCCAGCATTTT
. TRBJ2-7 TRBV27 . CASSLRAPYEQYF TGTGCCAGCAGTTTACGTGCACCATACGAGCAGTACTTC
. TRBJ2-7 TRBV19 TRBD2 CAKSGSNHEQYF TGTGCCAAAAGCGGGAGTAACCACGAGCAGTACTTC
. TRBJ1-1 TRBV19 . CASSIAGTEAFF TGTGCCAGTAGCATCGCGGGCACTGAAGCTTTCTTT
. TRBJ1-1 TRBV6-5 . CASRPLRLRGTEAFF TGTGCCAGCAGACCCTTAAGGTTACGTGGCACTGAAGCTTTCTTT
. TRBJ2-5 TRBV7-8 . CASSKRTEGETQYF TGTGCCAGCAGTAAGCGGACGGAGGGGGAGACCCAGTACTTC
. TRBJ1-5 TRBV6-2/TRBV6-3 . CASSYSRNRGNQPQHF TGTGCCAGCAGTTACTCCCGGAACAGAGGCAATCAGCCCCAGCATTTT
. TRBJ1-6 TRBV28 TRBD1 CASSITGAAYSPLHF TGTGCCAGCAGCATCACAGGGGCTGCTTATTCACCCCTCCACTTT
. TRBJ1-1 TRBV4-3 . CASSQDLVVGAFF TGCGCCAGCAGCCAAGATCTCGTGGTGGGAGCTTTCTTT
. TRBJ1-4 TRBV28 . CAHREDHTNEKLFF TGTGCCCACAGGGAGGACCACACAAATGAAAAACTGTTTTTT
. TRBJ1-4 TRBV5-8 . CASSLGDTGEREKLFF TGTGCCAGCAGCTTAGGGGACACGGGAGAGCGTGAAAAACTGTTTTTT
. TRBJ1-1 TRBV19 TRBD1 CASRSRDRGRRDTEAFF TGTGCCAGTAGGTCAAGGGACAGGGGGCGCCGGGACACTGAAGCTTTCTTT
. TRBJ1-1 TRBV12-3/TRBV12-4 . CASSDGRNTEAFF TGTGCCAGCAGTGATGGACGGAACACTGAAGCTTTCTTT
. TRBJ2-7 TRBV28 . CASSSLEGQYF TGTGCCAGCAGTTCCCTGGAGGGGCAGTACTTC
. TRBJ1-2 TRBV12-3/TRBV12-4 . CASSFTGDYGYTF TGTGCCAGCAGTTTTACCGGAGACTATGGCTACACCTTC
. TRBJ2-5 TRBV4-1 . CASSRGGGKETQYF TGCGCCAGCAGCCGTGGAGGGGGCAAAGAGACCCAGTACTTC
. TRBJ2-3 TRBV5-5 . CASSLMSTKSTDTQYF TGTGCCAGCAGCCTTATGTCCACAAAAAGCACAGATACGCAGTATTTT
. TRBJ1-3 TRBV7-3 . CASSLTTGNTIYF TGTGCCAGCAGCTTAACGACAGGAAACACCATATATTTT
few TRBJ1-4 TRBV21-1 . CASSAPGGSWVTNEKLFF TGTGCCAGCAGCGCCCCTGGAGGCAGTTGGGTAACTAATGAAAAACTGTTTTTT
. TRBJ2-1 TRBV6-2/TRBV6-3 TRBD2 CASSLPGLVREQFF TGTGCCAGCAGCCTACCGGGACTAGTACGTGAGCAGTTCTTC
. TRBJ2-5 TRBV19 TRBD2 CASRGLAGGKETQYF TGTGCCAGTAGGGGACTAGCGGGAGGGAAAGAGACCCAGTACTTC
once TRBJ1-4 TRBV10-1 TRBD1 CASSGGQGINEKLFF TGCGCCAGCAGTGGAGGACAGGGGATTAATGAAAAACTGTTTTTT
. TRBJ1-4 TRBV10-3 TRBD1 CAISEPGQGRRNEKLFF TGTGCCATCAGTGAGCCCGGACAGGGGAGGAGGAATGAAAAACTGTTTTTT
. TRBJ1-1 TRBV28 . CASSLGTSYTEAFF TGTGCCAGCAGTTTAGGGACCAGCTACACTGAAGCTTTCTTT
. TRBJ1-1 TRBV5-4 TRBD1 CASSKTGSPEAFF TGTGCCAGCAGTAAGACAGGGAGCCCTGAAGCTTTCTTT
. TRBJ2-7 TRBV12-3/TRBV12-4 TRBD1 CASSQTGVEQYF TGTGCCAGCAGCCAGACAGGGGTCGAGCAGTACTTC
. TRBJ1-6 TRBV6-5 . CASVGVRLHF TGTGCCAGCGTCGGGGTTCGCCTCCACTTT
. TRBJ1-4 TRBV30 . CAWSRRQGGEKLFF TGTGCCTGGAGTCGCAGGCAGGGTGGTGAAAAACTGTTTTTT
. TRBJ1-1 TRBV19 . CASRRGGNTEAFF TGTGCCAGTAGAAGGGGGGGGAACACTGAAGCTTTCTTT
. TRBJ1-4 TRBV5-1 TRBD1 CASSLLGGQGNEKLFF TGCGCCAGCAGCTTGCTCGGGGGACAGGGTAATGAAAAACTGTTTTTT
. TRBJ1-2 TRBV7-2 TRBD1 CASSVTGGRGYTF TGTGCCAGCAGCGTAACAGGGGGCCGAGGCTACACCTTC
. TRBJ1-4 TRBV3-1/TRBV3-2 . CASSQGVVAGSTNEKLFF TGTGCCAGCAGCCAAGGTGTGGTGGCGGGTTCGACTAATGAAAAACTGTTTTTT
. TRBJ2-3 TRBV9 TRBD2 CASRGGAGATDTQYF TGTGCCAGCAGGGGGGGAGCGGGAGCGACAGATACGCAGTATTTT
once TRBJ1-1 TRBV10-3 . CASSLTVNTEAFF TGTGCCTCCTCCCTGACAGTGAACACTGAAGCTTTCTTT
few TRBJ2-3 TRBV5-1 . CASTLLGPDTQYF TGCGCCAGCACCCTCTTGGGCCCAGATACGCAGTATTTT
. TRBJ1-1 TRBV28 TRBD1 CASRSLKGQGKGTEAFF TGTGCCAGCAGATCCTTAAAGGGACAGGGGAAAGGCACTGAAGCTTTCTTT